This T cell receptor beta chain was sequenced during a study of blood T cell repertoires in COVID-19. Across the study: There were acute and convalescent COVID-19 samples, and they came from the United States, Italy and Spain.

With 2 bases removed from V and 3 bases from J, the gap between germline ends came to 11 bases. Germline CDR1 is KGHSH and CDR2 is LQKENI. The CDR3 sequence is 15 residues long. Assay used: immunoSEQ multiplex PCR; TCRdb lists only in-frame clones, some missing. The sample consists of 190,000 or so clones, roughly 86% of them appearing once. The sample consisted of peripheral blood. The TCR sequence derives from a man aged 35 to 55 with active or convalescent COVID-19. The chain combines TRBV18 with TRBJ1-5; a possible D gene is TRBD1 (5 bases). The DNA of the CDR3 is TGTGCCAGCTCACCAGGACACAATACCAATCAGCCCCAGCATTTT. This encodes CASSPGHNTNQPQHF.